A selection of T cell receptor beta chains follows, all from one sample in a study of identical twins. From the 5' RACE reads, TCRdb called clonotypes with MiXCR, one entry per CDR3 protein. The sample lists 700,000 or so distinct CDR3 sequences, around 8.6% occurring once. The same sample was also studied in work on yellow fever vaccine responses in identical twins.

The specimen was PBMCs. The receptors come from a woman aged 18-30 years in good health. The CDR3 runs from the conserved cysteine through the conserved F or W. The D gene is left open where the match is weak. Clone sizes are given selectively: once, few, many, or a class where the clone is expanded.

TRBJ2-7 TRBV2 - - TGTGCCAGCCGGGGGGCCGACGCCTACGAGCAGTACTTC CASRGADAYEQYF
TRBJ1-5 TRBV4-3 - TRBD1 TGCGCCAGCAGCCAAGATGAGTTCAGGGGGACTAGCAATCAGCCCCAGCATTTT CASSQDEFRGTSNQPQHF
TRBJ2-7 TRBV18 - - TGTGCCAGCTCACCACCATCGGGACACGCCAGCGAGCAGTACTTC CASSPPSGHASEQYF
TRBJ2-5 TRBV20-1 many - TGCAGTGCCCCACATAAAAGGGGGAGGGAGACCCAGTACTTC CSAPHKRGRETQYF
TRBJ2-1 TRBV5-5 many TRBD2 TGTGCCAGCAGCTTAGAGGGACTAGCAGTGAATGAGCAGTTCTTC CASSLEGLAVNEQFF
TRBJ2-3 TRBV4-3 few - TGCGCCAGCAGCCAAGATGGGGATCTTCAAGATACGCAGTATTTT CASSQDGDLQDTQYF
TRBJ1-6 TRBV28 - - TGTGCCAGCAGTTCCTCGAGAAGGGCGAATTCACCCCTCCACTTT CASSSSRRANSPLHF
TRBJ2-7 TRBV25-1 - TRBD2 TGTGCCAGCAGCGAGAGTGGGACTAGCGGGGGGATGGACTTC CASSESGTSGGMDF
TRBJ2-7 TRBV4-3 few - TGCGCCAGCAGCCAAGAACGAGGGGTCCCCTACGAGCAGTACTTC CASSQERGVPYEQYF
TRBJ2-3 TRBV5-1 many - TGCGCCAGGGCTGTAGCAGATACGCAGTATTTT CARAVADTQYF
TRBJ2-1 TRBV6-1 - - TGTGCCAGCAGCCTCGGAGGGGGGGTTGTGGATGAGCAGTTCTTC CASSLGGGVVDEQFF
TRBJ2-7 TRBV20-1 - - TGCAGTGCTAGATGGGGTGCTTACGAGCAGTACTTC CSARWGAYEQYF
TRBJ1-5 TRBV18 few - TGTGCCAGCTCAGGGGAATTCAATCAGCCCCAGCATTTT CASSGEFNQPQHF
TRBJ2-7 TRBV5-1 few TRBD1 TGCGCCAGCAGCTTGGTGACAGGGGCCGAATACGAGCAGTACTTC CASSLVTGAEYEQYF
TRBJ2-7 TRBV29-1 - TRBD1 TGCAGCGTTGCCCAGGGGGTGGGTTACGAGCAGTACTTC CSVAQGVGYEQYF
TRBJ2-3 TRBV3-1 many - TGTGCCAGCAGCCAAGTACTCTCAACCACAGATACGCAGTATTTT CASSQVLSTTDTQYF
TRBJ2-3 TRBV6-2/TRBV6-3 - - TGTGCCAGCAGTTACTCGATTCGGGGGCCAGATACGCAGTATTTT CASSYSIRGPDTQYF
TRBJ2-4 TRBV7-9 - - TGTGCCAGCAGCCCGGAAGGGCAGGATCAGTACTTC CASSPEGQDQYF
TRBJ2-7 TRBV7-8 many TRBD2 TGTGCCAGCAGCTTTTCGGGGCGGGGGACCTCCTACGAGCAGTACTTC CASSFSGRGTSYEQYF
TRBJ2-4 TRBV7-9 few TRBD1 TGTGCCAGCAGCTCCCTGACAGGGAAGGGAGCCAAAAACATTCAGTACTTC CASSSLTGKGAKNIQYF
TRBJ2-1 TRBV12-3/TRBV12-4 few TRBD2 TGTGCCAGCAGTTTAACCCTAGGACTAGCGGGAGTCCCAACCCACAATGAGCAGTTCTTC CASSLTLGLAGVPTHNEQFF
TRBJ2-3 TRBV5-5 - - TGTGCCAGCAGGAGGACGTGGGGGCACACAGATACGCAGTATTTT CASRRTWGHTDTQYF
TRBJ2-1 TRBV4-2 - TRBD2 TGTGCCAGCAGCCAAGATAAGGACAGTGGCCTAGCGGGAGGGGTTGAGCAGTTCTTC CASSQDKDSGLAGGVEQFF
TRBJ2-5 TRBV5-1 - TRBD2 TGCGCCAGCAGCTTTGTCGGGAGGGCCGGAGAGACCCAGTACTTC CASSFVGRAGETQYF
TRBJ1-4 TRBV30 many TRBD1 TGTGCCTGGAGTCACAGGGGAATAAATGAAAAACTGTTTTTT CAWSHRGINEKLFF
TRBJ2-7 TRBV20-1 few TRBD1 TGCAGGGGGACAGGGCCCTACGAGCAGTACTTC CRGTGPYEQYF
TRBJ1-1 TRBV6-1 - - TGTGCCAGCAGTGCGTTCCCTTTAGCTTTCTTT CASSAFPLAFF
TRBJ2-2 TRBV28 few TRBD1 TGTGCCAGCACCGGGACAGGTTTATATCCCTCCTGGGAGCTGTTTTTT CASTGTGLYPSWELFF
TRBJ2-1 TRBV18 - TRBD2 TGTGCCAGCTCACCAGTAACTAGCGGGATGGTGGGGAATGAGCAGTTCTTC CASSPVTSGMVGNEQFF
TRBJ2-1 TRBV4-1 few TRBD2 TGCGCCAGCAGCGCAAAGGCGGGACTAGCGGACCGCGATGAGCAGTTCTTC CASSAKAGLADRDEQFF
TRBJ2-7 TRBV20-1 - - TGCAGTGCTGGACAGAGTTTCGAGCAGTACTTC CSAGQSFEQYF
TRBJ2-7 TRBV15 - TRBD2 TGTGCCACCAGCCAGGGACTAGCGAGACTCCGTTACGAGCAGTACTTC CATSQGLARLRYEQYF
TRBJ1-4 TRBV6-1 few - TGTGCCAGCAGGATCCAGGGGACTTATGAAAAACTGTTTTTT CASRIQGTYEKLFF
TRBJ2-1 TRBV6-1 - - TGTGCCAGCAGAACTAGCTCCAGCTCCTACAATGAGCAGTTCTTC CASRTSSSSYNEQFF
TRBJ1-5 TRBV12-3/TRBV12-4 many - TGTGCCAGCAGTGGGACAAATAGCAATCAGCCCCAGCATTTT CASSGTNSNQPQHF
TRBJ1-1 TRBV12-3/TRBV12-4 - - TGTGCCAGCAGTTTGAGGACAAGCAACACTGAAGCTTTCTTT CASSLRTSNTEAFF
TRBJ2-1 TRBV7-2 few - TGTGCCAGCAGCCCCCAGGGATCCCCTACCAATGAGCAGTTCTTC CASSPQGSPTNEQFF
TRBJ2-5 TRBV2 few - TGTGCCGGTACCCAAAATACAGGGACCCAGTACTTC CAGTQNTGTQYF